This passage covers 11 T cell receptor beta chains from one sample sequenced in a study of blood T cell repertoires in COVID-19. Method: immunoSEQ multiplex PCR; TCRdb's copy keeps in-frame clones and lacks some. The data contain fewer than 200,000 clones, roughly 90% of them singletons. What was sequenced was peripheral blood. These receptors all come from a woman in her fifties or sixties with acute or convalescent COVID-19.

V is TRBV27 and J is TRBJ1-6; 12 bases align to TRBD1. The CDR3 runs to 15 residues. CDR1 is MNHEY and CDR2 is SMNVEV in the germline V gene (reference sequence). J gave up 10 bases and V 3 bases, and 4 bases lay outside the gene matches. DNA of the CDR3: TGTGCCAGCAGTTTTCGGGACAGGGGGCAATCACCCCTCCACTTT. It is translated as CASSFRDRGQSPLHF.

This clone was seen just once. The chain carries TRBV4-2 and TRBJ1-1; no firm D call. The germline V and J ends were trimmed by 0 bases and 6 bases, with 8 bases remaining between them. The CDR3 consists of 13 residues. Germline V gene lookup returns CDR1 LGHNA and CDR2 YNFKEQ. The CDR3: CASSQEKRAEAFF. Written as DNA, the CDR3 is TGTGCCAGCAGCCAAGAAAAGCGGGCTGAAGCTTTCTTT.

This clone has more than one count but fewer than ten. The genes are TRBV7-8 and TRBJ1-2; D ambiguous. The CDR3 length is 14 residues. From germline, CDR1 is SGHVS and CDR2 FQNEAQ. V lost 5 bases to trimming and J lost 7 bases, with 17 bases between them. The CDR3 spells CASSRTLPGFGYTF. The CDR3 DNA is TGTGCCAGCAGCCGCACCCTCCCGGGGTTTGGCTACACCTTC.

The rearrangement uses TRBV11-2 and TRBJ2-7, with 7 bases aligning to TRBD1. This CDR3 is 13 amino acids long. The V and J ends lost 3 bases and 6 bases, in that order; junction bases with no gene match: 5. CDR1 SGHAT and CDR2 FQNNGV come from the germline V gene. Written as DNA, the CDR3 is TGTGCCAGCAGCTTCCCACAGGGGTCCGAGCAGTACTTC. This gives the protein CASSFPQGSEQYF.

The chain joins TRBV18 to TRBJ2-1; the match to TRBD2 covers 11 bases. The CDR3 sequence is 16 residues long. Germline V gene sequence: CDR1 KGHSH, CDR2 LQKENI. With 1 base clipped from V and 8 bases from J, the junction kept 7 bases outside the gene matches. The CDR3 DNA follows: TGTGCCAGCTCACCACGTGTTAGCGGGGGGGCGTATGAGCAGTTCTTC. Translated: CASSPRVSGGAYEQFF.

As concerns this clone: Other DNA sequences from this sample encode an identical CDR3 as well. The CDR3 DNA is TGTGCCAGCAGTCCAGGGGCGAACTATGGCTACACCTTC. The encoded protein is CASSPGANYGYTF. The chain has TRBV6-5 and TRBJ1-2; tentative D call: TRBD1 (6 bases). The CDR3 length is 13 residues. The germline V and J ends were trimmed by 5 bases and 2 bases, with 9 bases remaining between them. CDR1 MNHEY and CDR2 SVGAGI come from the germline V gene.

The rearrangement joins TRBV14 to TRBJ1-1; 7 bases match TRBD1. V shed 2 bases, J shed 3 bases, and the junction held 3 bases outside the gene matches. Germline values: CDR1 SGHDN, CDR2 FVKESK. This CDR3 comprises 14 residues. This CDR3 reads CASSQRGLYTEAFF. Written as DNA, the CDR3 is TGTGCCAGCAGCCAAAGGGGGCTGTACACTGAAGCTTTCTTT.

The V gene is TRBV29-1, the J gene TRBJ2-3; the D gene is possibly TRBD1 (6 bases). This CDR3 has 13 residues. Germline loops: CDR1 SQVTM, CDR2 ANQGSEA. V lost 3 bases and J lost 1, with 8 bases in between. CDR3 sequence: CSVDRGGTDTQYF. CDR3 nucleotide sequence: TGCAGCGTTGACAGGGGCGGCACAGATACGCAGTATTTT.

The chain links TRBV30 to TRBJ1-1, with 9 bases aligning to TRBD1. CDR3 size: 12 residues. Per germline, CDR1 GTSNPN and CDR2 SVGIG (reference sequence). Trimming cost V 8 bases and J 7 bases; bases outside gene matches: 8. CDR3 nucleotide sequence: TGTGCCGGGACAGGGAAAAAACGTGAAGCTTTCTTT. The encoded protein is CAGTGKKREAFF. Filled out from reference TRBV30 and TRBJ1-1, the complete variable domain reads SQTIHQWPATLVQPVGSPLSLECTVEGTSNPNLYWYRQAAGRGLQLLFYSVGIGQISSEVPQNLSASRPQDRQFILSSKKLLLSDSGFYLCAGTGKKREAFFGQGTRLTVV.

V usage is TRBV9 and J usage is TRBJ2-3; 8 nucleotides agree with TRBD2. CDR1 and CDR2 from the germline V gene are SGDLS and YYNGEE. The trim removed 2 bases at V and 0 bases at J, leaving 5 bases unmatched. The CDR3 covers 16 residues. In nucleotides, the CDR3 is TGTGCCAGCAGCGTGGGCGGGGGGACCAGCACAGATACGCAGTATTTT. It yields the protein CASSVGGGTSTDTQYF.

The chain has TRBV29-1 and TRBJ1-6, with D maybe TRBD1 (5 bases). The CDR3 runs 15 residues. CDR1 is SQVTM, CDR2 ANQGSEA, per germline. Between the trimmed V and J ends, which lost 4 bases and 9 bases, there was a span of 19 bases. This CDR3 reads CSVGSTEDGGSPLHF. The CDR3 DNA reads TGCAGCGTTGGGTCGACAGAGGACGGGGGTTCACCCCTCCACTTT.